This T cell receptor (beta chain) was sequenced during a study of CD8 T cells in Susac syndrome (dated by TCRdb to the late 2010s). Notes on the research overall: The study used repertoire sequencing to test whether antigen drove CD8+ T cell activation and differentiation in Susac syndrome. Overall study results and their limits: The study acknowledged that relatively few individuals were included in the TCR sequencing and HLA analysis.

Regarding this clonotype: Its cognate antigen has yet to be identified. Base qualities are not provided; no much larger clone lies one nucleotide away.

High-throughput TCR beta sequencing profiled peripheral blood CD8+ and CD4+ T cells from healthy donors, Susac syndrome patients and multiple sclerosis patients. The healthy donors served as controls matched for age and sex. CD8+ TEMRA cells were enriched by FACS, while bulk CD8+ and CD4+ T cells were purified by magnetic negative isolation. Blood was collected in EDTA tubes and processed within 24 hours, with PBMCs isolated through density gradient centrifugation. PBMCs intended for TCR sequencing were cryopreserved in liquid nitrogen and were subsequently thawed in a 37 degrees C water bath. Purity of sorted or isolated CD4+, CD8+ and CD8+ TEMRA cells was at least 90%. Including the terminal cysteine and phenylalanine, the CDR3 comprises 13 residues. Only the CDR3 DNA is retained, 39 bases long and in frame from the first base. CDR1 and CDR2, per the germline V gene (reference sequence), are LGHDT and YNNKEL. V and J are truncated by 5 bases and 7 bases respectively, leaving an intervening sequence of 14 bases.

RNA was extracted using the RNeasy kit, and roughly 0.45 to 1 microgram was reverse transcribed with random hexamers. The immunoSEQ multiplex PCR assay, covering 54 Vbeta and 13 Jbeta segments, was used to amplify TCR beta CDR3 regions. PCR amplification bias was corrected using a synthetic template baseline for primer optimization and computational correction. The authors' pipeline ran thus. Reads were assigned to V, D and J genes according to IMGT and analyzed in immunoSEQ Analyzer, with only productive sequences retained. To calculate clonality, Shannon entropy was normalized by log2 of the number of productive unique sequences and then subtracted from one. For each patient and control, public and private clones were evaluated among the 100 most prevalent clones. Clones were defined as Susac-specific when absent from the healthy and MS cohorts, from approximately 1,100 published viral clones and from other ImmuneACCESS disease sequences. TCRdb handled the public reads itself, with Q25 trimming in fastp and clone calling in MiXCR, and kept productive beta chains. Entries that share a CDR3 protein sequence are merged under the most common genes and DNA. What appears here as the V and J calls and clone size reflects TCRdb's work, not the paper's. This sample lists approximately 160,000 distinct CDR3 sequences; about 94% were detected once. About 0.14% of the sample rests with the top ten.

The sample consisted of CD4+ T cells from PBMCs. Recombination joined TRBV3-1 with TRBJ2-5, with a weak D call of TRBD1 (6 bases match). The TCR sequence derives from a human donor in good health. CDR3 sequence: CASSLYRAGTQYF. In nucleotide form, the sequence is TGTGCCAGCAGCTTATACAGGGCCGGGACCCAGTACTTC.